Each of the 28 T cell receptor beta chains below was sequenced from the same sample in a study of blood T cell repertoires in COVID-19. Assay used: immunoSEQ multiplex PCR; TCRdb lists only in-frame clones, some missing. The sample includes under 150,000 clones, around 77% of them seen just once. Sequencing was done on a sample of peripheral blood. The receptors were gathered from a human donor in a cohort sampled during active COVID-19.

V usage is TRBV4-1 and J usage is TRBJ2-5; possibly TRBD2 for D (6 bases). CDR3 length: 15 residues. V lost 4 bases and J lost 5, with 17 bases in between. Germline assignment: CDR1 MGHRA and CDR2 YSYEKL. CDR3 DNA: TGCGCCAGCAGCCGAGCTACATCAGGGAGGGAGACCCAGTACTTC. Translating gives CASSRATSGRETQYF.

This chain links TRBV25-1 with TRBJ2-5; D is perhaps TRBD2 (7 bases). From germline, CDR1 is MGHDK and CDR2 SYGVNS. The CDR3 has 12 residues. V lost 10 bases to trimming and J lost 5 bases, with 14 bases between them. The CDR3 sequence: CATRGPGETQYF. Here the CDR3 DNA reads TGTGCCACGCGGGGGCCAGGGGAGACCCAGTACTTC.

This clone was counted between two and nine times. The genes are TRBV19 and TRBJ1-1, with TRBD1 identical over 10 bases. This CDR3 region has 14 residues. Germline lookup yields CDR1 LNHDA and CDR2 SQIVND (reference sequence). After removal of 4 bases from V and 5 bases from J, the junction contained 4 bases not matched to a gene. The DNA of the CDR3 is TGTGCCAGTAGTACTAAGGGACAGGGGACTGAAGCTTTCTTT. Amino acids: CASSTKGQGTEAFF.

The chain couples TRBV5-6 to TRBJ1-4; D is uncertain. Per germline, CDR1 SGHDT and CDR2 YYEEEE. V was cut by 0 bases and J by 1 base, with 4 bases left in between. The CDR3 contains 14 residues. CDR3 sequence reads: CASSLGGTNEKLFF. The CDR3 DNA reads TGTGCCAGCAGCTTGGGCGGAACTAATGAAAAACTGTTTTTT.

The genes are TRBV18 and TRBJ2-5; maybe TRBD2 (6 bases). The germline CDR1 and CDR2 sequences are KGHSH and LQKENI. CDR3 length equals 16 residues. The germline V and J ends were trimmed by 4 bases and 1 base, with 16 bases remaining between them. The CDR3: CASSRSNGLRQETQYF. The CDR3 nucleotides are TGTGCCAGCTCACGCTCGAACGGACTACGCCAAGAGACCCAGTACTTC.

The rearrangement joins TRBV5-1 to TRBJ2-7; TRBD1 matches at 8 bases. The CDR3 extends over 13 amino acids. The ends lost 6 bases at V and 6 bases at J; junction bases unmatched: 8. Germline assignment: CDR1 SGHRS and CDR2 YFSETQ. CDR3 coding DNA: TGCGCCAGCAATTCCCTCGGACAGGGCGAGCAGTACTTC. The encoded protein is CASNSLGQGEQYF.

The chain combines TRBV13 with TRBJ2-1; 8 bases fit TRBD2. The CDR3 has 14 amino acids. The germline V gene has CDR1 PRHDT and CDR2 FYEKMQ (reference sequence). V lost 3 bases to trimming and J lost 6 bases; unmatched junction nucleotides: 4. In DNA form, the CDR3 reads TGTGCCAGCAGCTTCGGACTAGCAGTCAATGAGCAGTTCTTC. It is translated as CASSFGLAVNEQFF.

The gene calls are TRBV18 and TRBJ2-7; D may be TRBD1 (6 bases). CDR1 and CDR2 (germline): KGHSH, LQKENI. Trimming cost V 4 bases and J 5 bases, with 15 bases left between them. CDR3 length: 14 residues. CDR3 region: CASSREQGTHEQYF. CDR3 coding DNA: TGTGCCAGCTCACGCGAACAGGGAACCCACGAGCAGTACTTC.

This clone was detected a few times. The chain recombines TRBV11-2 with TRBJ2-3; 10 nucleotides line up with TRBD2. V shed 5 bases and J 4 bases; nucleotides not matched to a gene: 9. Germline assignment: CDR1 SGHAT and CDR2 FQNNGV. This CDR3 comprises 16 residues. In DNA, the CDR3 is TGTGCCAGCAGCAGCCTCAGCGGGGGGGTCGCAGATACGCAGTATTTT. Its protein product is CASSSLSGGVADTQYF.

This clone occurred once. This chain connects TRBV19 to TRBJ2-7; TRBD1 aligns across 7 bases. V dropped 5 bases and J dropped 2; count of bases not matched to a gene: 9. CDR3 length: 15 amino acids. From germline, CDR1 is LNHDA and CDR2 SQIVND (reference sequence). The CDR3 nucleotides are TGTGCCAGTAGTCTGACGGGGACAGACGCCTACGAGCAGTACTTC. Its translation: CASSLTGTDAYEQYF.

This chain joins TRBV30 and TRBJ2-7, with D possibly matching TRBD1 (7 bases). CDR1 is GTSNPN, CDR2 SVGIG, per germline (reference sequence). Trimming took 3 bases from V and 2 from J, leaving 14 bases between them. The CDR3 contains 14 residues. The CDR3: CAWRGGQPPYEQYF. The CDR3 DNA sequence: TGTGCCTGGAGGGGGGGACAGCCCCCCTACGAGCAGTACTTC.

This clone has just a few counts. The gene calls are TRBV30 and TRBJ1-5, with D maybe TRBD1 (5 bases). This CDR3 spans 13 amino acids. CDR1 and CDR2 (germline): GTSNPN, SVGIG (reference sequence). Trimming shortened V by 2 bases and J by 6 bases, and 11 bases separated the two germline ends. CDR3 coding DNA: TGTGCCTGGAGTCAGCCCCAGGGTCAGCCCCAGCATTTT. It yields the protein CAWSQPQGQPQHF.

The chain uses TRBV27 and TRBJ2-3; maybe TRBD1 (6 bases). The V gene lost 6 bases and the J gene lost 5 bases, with 9 bases spanning the gap. Germline CDR1 and CDR2: MNHEY and SMNVEV (reference sequence). The CDR3 consists of 12 residues. CDR3 DNA sequence: TGTGCCAGCAGCCCAGGGGAAGATACGCAGTATTTT. Translated: CASSPGEDTQYF.

This chain joins TRBV10-3 and TRBJ1-5; D is possibly TRBD1 (5 bases). The germline gives CDR1 ENHRY, CDR2 SYGVKD. The CDR3 contains 12 residues. Trimming shortened V by 8 bases and J by 5 bases, and 10 bases separated the two germline ends. In nucleotides, the CDR3 is TGTGCCATCGGGGGGGTGGATCAGCCCCAGCATTTT. Protein sequence: CAIGGVDQPQHF.

This rearrangement joins TRBV9 to TRBJ2-6; 11 bases line up with TRBD1. CDR3 size: 18 residues. Germline V lookup: CDR1 SGDLS, CDR2 YYNGEE. Trimming at V came to 4 bases and at J to 4 bases, leaving 10 bases not matched to a gene. Here the CDR3 reads CASSPPPGQGAGANVLTF. In DNA, the CDR3 is TGTGCCAGCAGCCCGCCCCCTGGACAGGGGGCCGGGGCCAACGTCCTGACTTTC.

This clone appeared a single time. The V and J genes are TRBV6-5 and TRBJ2-1; D call uncertain. Germline assignment: CDR1 MNHEY and CDR2 SVGAGI. Trimming stripped 8 bases from V and 7 bases from J, with 15 bases between. The CDR3 has 13 residues. The CDR3 spells CASAATLRNEQFF. The DNA for the CDR3 is TGTGCCAGCGCGGCGACTTTGAGGAATGAGCAGTTCTTC.

The gene calls are TRBV2 and TRBJ1-2; 9 bases agree with TRBD1. The germline V gene has CDR1 SNHLY and CDR2 FYNNEI. Unmatched junction bases numbered 7, after V lost 7 bases and J lost 4 bases. There are 14 residues in the CDR3. For the CDR3, the DNA is TGTGCCAGCAAATGGGACAGGGACGGCTATGGCTACACCTTC. Its protein is CASKWDRDGYGYTF.

V and J are TRBV3-1 (or the pseudogene TRBV3-2) and TRBJ1-2; no clear D. V was trimmed by 8 bases and J by 8 bases, leaving 15 bases between them. There are 12 residues in the CDR3. Germline values: CDR1 LGHDT, CDR2 YNNKEL (reference sequence). CDR3 protein: CASRAPSGGYTF. Here the CDR3 DNA reads TGTGCCAGCCGAGCCCCAAGCGGCGGCTACACCTTC.

The chain couples TRBV5-1 to TRBJ1-5, with D uncertain. CDR3 length: 16 residues. Per the germline V gene, CDR1 is SGHRS and CDR2 is YFSETQ. The ends were cut back, 0 bases at V and 0 bases at J, with 10 bases in the middle. The chain's CDR3 is CASSLDGGYSNQPQHF. The CDR3, as DNA: TGCGCCAGCAGCTTGGACGGAGGTTATAGCAATCAGCCCCAGCATTTT.

This chain links TRBV6-5 with TRBJ2-7; 7 bases are a match to TRBD1. The CDR3 has 15 amino acids. Germline-derived CDR1 and CDR2 are MNHEY and SVGAGI. Trimming took 2 bases from V and 7 from J; bases not matched to a gene: 11. This CDR3 reads CASSYMSRGNGEQYF. For the CDR3, the DNA is TGTGCCAGCAGTTACATGTCCAGGGGGAATGGAGAGCAGTACTTC.

The chain couples TRBV29-1 to TRBJ1-2, with a tentative D call TRBD1 (5 bases). The V end was cut by 5 bases, the J end by 6 bases, with 10 bases between. CDR1 and CDR2 (germline): SQVTM, ANQGSEA. This CDR3 has 11 amino acids. Here the CDR3 DNA reads TGCAGCGTTTCAGGGCCCGATGGCTACACCTTC. Translated: CSVSGPDGYTF.

This chain links TRBV6-1 with TRBJ1-4; D gene uncertain. Trimming took off 3 bases at V and 8 bases at J, with 16 bases between the two ends. The CDR3 covers 15 residues. Germline-derived CDR1 and CDR2 are MNHNS and SASEGT. The CDR3 coding sequence is TGTGCCAGCAGTGATCCGTGGGCAGCAGGAGAAAAACTGTTTTTT. As protein: CASSDPWAAGEKLFF.

The rearrangement links TRBV3-1 (or the pseudogene TRBV3-2) to TRBJ2-1; 12 nucleotides agree with TRBD2. Unmatched junction bases numbered 15, after V lost 0 bases and J lost 12 bases. Germline V gene data show CDR1 as LGHDT and CDR2 as YNNKEL (reference sequence). The CDR3 covers 18 residues. The CDR3 sequence: CASSQEPPRLAGEDGQFF. The DNA of the CDR3 is TGTGCCAGCAGCCAAGAACCTCCACGACTAGCGGGAGAGGATGGGCAGTTCTTC.

The J gene is TRBJ2-7, the V gene TRBV6-1, with D tentatively TRBD1 (5 bases). Per the germline V gene, CDR1 is MNHNS and CDR2 is SASEGT. The CDR3 contains 13 residues. The germline V and J ends were trimmed by 1 base and 3 bases, with 7 bases remaining between them. The CDR3 is CASSEGQHYEQYF. The CDR3 region has the DNA TGTGCCAGCAGTGAAGGACAGCACTACGAGCAGTACTTC.

The chain links TRBV9 to TRBJ2-2, with D tentatively TRBD1 (5 bases). CDR3 length: 17 amino acids. V was clipped by 0 bases and J by 6 bases, with 18 bases between them. Germline V CDR1 and CDR2: SGDLS, YYNGEE. CDR3 sequence: CASSVVGHLLVPGELFF. CDR3 coding DNA: TGTGCCAGCAGCGTAGTGGGGCACCTTTTGGTACCCGGGGAGCTGTTTTTT.

The V and J genes are TRBV29-1 and TRBJ2-1, with D unresolved. The CDR3 is 10 residues long. Trimming stripped 7 bases from V and 4 bases from J, with 5 bases between. The germline V gene has CDR1 SQVTM and CDR2 ANQGSEA. The CDR3 protein is CSALYNEQFF. Here the CDR3 DNA reads TGCAGCGCTCTGTACAATGAGCAGTTCTTC.

The chain employs TRBV7-2 and TRBJ2-3, with 10 bases lining up with TRBD1. The CDR3 totals 14 residues. Germline CDR1 SGHTA, CDR2 FQGNSA. V lost 5 bases to trimming and J lost 6 bases; unmatched junction nucleotides: 5. The CDR3 DNA sequence: TGTGCCAGCAGCCCCGACAGGGGGCGGGATACGCAGTATTTT. Translation: CASSPDRGRDTQYF.

V usage is TRBV2 and J usage is TRBJ1-4; possible D gene TRBD1, 5 bases. This CDR3 region has 14 residues. The V and J ends lost 6 bases and 3 bases respectively, with 11 bases between them. In germline, CDR1 is SNHLY, CDR2 FYNNEI. The CDR3 here is CASRPKTANEKLFF. The CDR3 nucleotides are TGTGCCAGCAGGCCCAAGACAGCTAATGAAAAACTGTTTTTT. Together with reference TRBV2 and TRBJ1-4, the CDR3 gives the full variable domain: EPEVTQTPSHQVTQMGQEVILRCVPISNHLYFYWYRQILGQKVEFLVSFYNNEISEKSEIFDDQFSVERPDGSNFTLKIRSTKLEDSAMYFCASRPKTANEKLFFGSGTQLSVL.